This is a list of T cell receptor beta chains from one sample in a study of preoperative IRX-2 immunotherapy in early breast cancer. Assay: immunoSEQ multiplex PCR; the TCRdb copy retains only in-frame clones and omits some. The sample yields about 23,000 clones, roughly nine tenths seen once. The sample here was tumor tissue, taken after IRX-2 immunotherapy. Receptor source: a human donor with breast cancer. Both conserved end residues are part of each CDR3. Fields, in order: J gene, D gene, clone size, V gene, CDR3 protein, CDR3 DNA. D genes are given only for firm matches. Not all rows give a size; the values are once, few, many and, for expanded clones, a class.

j_call: TRBJ1-3; d_call: TRBD1; clone_size: once; v_call: TRBV28; cdr3_aa: CASTSGTGVGNTIYF; cdr3_nt: TGTGCCAGCACATCCGGGACAGGGGTTGGAAACACCATATATTTT
j_call: TRBJ2-5; d_call: NA; clone_size: NA; v_call: TRBV5-1; cdr3_aa: CASSQQGHQETQYF; cdr3_nt: TGCGCCAGCAGTCAGCAGGGGCACCAAGAGACCCAGTACTTC
j_call: TRBJ2-1; d_call: NA; clone_size: NA; v_call: TRBV5-1; cdr3_aa: CASSLEGNEQFF; cdr3_nt: TGCGCCAGCAGCTTGGAAGGGAATGAGCAGTTCTTC
j_call: TRBJ1-2; d_call: TRBD1; clone_size: NA; v_call: TRBV11-2; cdr3_aa: CASSLTPGQGGRYTF; cdr3_nt: TGTGCCAGCAGCTTAACTCCGGGACAGGGCGGTCGCTACACCTTC
j_call: TRBJ2-6; d_call: NA; clone_size: NA; v_call: TRBV27; cdr3_aa: CASSLIGRALSGANVLTF; cdr3_nt: TGTGCCAGCAGTTTAATCGGCCGAGCTTTATCTGGGGCCAACGTCCTGACTTTC
j_call: TRBJ2-2; d_call: TRBD2; clone_size: NA; v_call: TRBV2; cdr3_aa: CASRLPAGVNTGELFF; cdr3_nt: TGTGCCAGCAGGCTACCCGCGGGGGTGAACACCGGGGAGCTGTTTTTT
j_call: TRBJ1-2; d_call: TRBD1; clone_size: NA; v_call: TRBV4-3; cdr3_aa: CASSHPGEGANGGYTF; cdr3_nt: TGCGCCAGCAGCCACCCCGGGGAGGGGGCAAATGGTGGCTACACCTTC
j_call: TRBJ2-2; d_call: NA; clone_size: NA; v_call: TRBV19; cdr3_aa: CASSIGHPGELFF; cdr3_nt: TGTGCCAGTAGTATCGGACATCCCGGGGAGCTGTTTTTT
j_call: TRBJ2-7; d_call: NA; clone_size: NA; v_call: TRBV7-2; cdr3_aa: CASSLVGQHEQYF; cdr3_nt: TGTGCCAGCAGCTTAGTGGGGCAGCACGAGCAGTACTTC
j_call: TRBJ1-1; d_call: NA; clone_size: NA; v_call: TRBV11-2; cdr3_aa: CASSSAGATEAFF; cdr3_nt: TGTGCCAGCAGCAGCGCAGGAGCCACTGAAGCTTTCTTT
j_call: TRBJ1-2; d_call: NA; clone_size: NA; v_call: TRBV7-2; cdr3_aa: CASSLDRRNYGYTF; cdr3_nt: TGTGCCAGCAGCTTAGACAGGCGGAACTATGGCTACACCTTC
j_call: TRBJ2-2; d_call: TRBD1; clone_size: NA; v_call: TRBV5-5; cdr3_aa: CASSVTGGAGTGELFF; cdr3_nt: TGTGCCAGCAGCGTGACAGGGGGCGCGGGGACCGGGGAGCTGTTTTTT
j_call: TRBJ1-2; d_call: TRBD1; clone_size: NA; v_call: TRBV5-1; cdr3_aa: CASSPDRVYGYTF; cdr3_nt: TGCGCCAGTTCCCCTGACAGGGTCTATGGCTACACCTTC